The clone carrying this TCR beta chain was found a few times. Its target is not known. The CDR3 runs to 17 residues. The V end lost 4 bases, the J end lost 5 bases, and 20 bases lay between the germline ends. Germline CDR1 is SEHNR and CDR2 is FQNEAQ (reference sequence). This sample is part of a study of T cells in Graves' hyperthyroidism and ophthalmopathy. Findings of the study overall: Researchers report that a 13 V-J model separated ophthalmopathy from stable hyperthyroidism.

Subjects aged 18 to 65 presented with newly diagnosed hyperthyroidism of less than 2 months' duration. Amplification of TCR beta CDR3 regions used RNA as the template. Using the HTBI primer set, a first-round RT-PCR was run on the TCR CDR3. TCRdb reprocessed the multiplex PCR reads via MiXCR and lists one record per CDR3 protein. The sample shows about 420,000 distinct CDR3 sequences, approximately 14% of them seen only once. The specimen was blood. This TCR came from a woman in her late teens or twenties with Graves' hyperthyroidism. J is TRBJ1-4 and V is TRBV7-9, with D maybe TRBD1 (6 bases). CDR3 residues: CASSSGGADRQNEKLFF. Here the CDR3 DNA reads TGTGCCAGCAGCTCAGGCGGGGCCGACAGGCAAAATGAAAAACTGTTTTTT.